The TCR beta chain described here comes from a study of blood T cells in healthy people across ages. Study-wide findings and caveats: The study could not conclusively compare naive and antigen-experienced cells, given its unsorted PBMCs.

The CDR3 loop spans 16 amino acids. V shed 5 bases and J shed 2 bases, with 16 bases lying between them. CDR1 SGHTA and CDR2 FQGNSA come from the germline V gene. With a J-beta primer mix and a sample-barcoded 5' primer, a second PCR ran about 7 to 11 cycles. Researchers report that a template-switch adaptor with 12 random nucleotides tagged each cDNA molecule. TCRdb reanalysed the 5' RACE reads using MiXCR and keeps one entry per CDR3 protein. The sample includes some 690,000 distinct CDR3 sequences, 22% seen only once; the top ten take under 25%. In its sample, this clonotype was seen a few times. Its antigen is not identified.

The receptor was isolated from a man aged 65 to 79 in good health. Material: blood. The gene calls are TRBV7-2 and TRBJ2-1; D unresolved. CDR3 protein: CASSPKRRATYNEQFF. CDR3 nucleotides: TGTGCCAGCAGCCCTAAGCGAAGGGCCACCTACAATGAGCAGTTCTTC.